This section outlines one T cell receptor (beta chain) sequence together with its context. Its matching antigen is unknown. This entry belongs to a study of T cells expressing NK-cell markers. Germline V gene data show CDR1 as SGHRS and CDR2 as YFSETQ. The length of the CDR3 is 14 residues. UMIs accompanied the 5'RACE template switching by which TCR beta cDNA was made. TCRdb reprocessed the 5' RACE reads; each CDR3 protein has one entry and no DNA is given. The listing records over 200,000 distinct CDR3 sequences. The study's findings and limits: Nothing established the HCMV specificity of expanded NKG2C+ T cell clones.

The material sequenced was blood T cells: a sorted CD56 or NKG2C T cell subset, CD4+ or CD8+ T cells, or bulk PBMC T cells (not recorded which). The rearrangement joins TRBV5-1 to TRBJ1-1. This TCR derives from a man aged 18 to 29 in good health. CDR3: CASGLSRGDTEAFF.